The rows below give T cell receptor beta chains drawn from one sample of a study of T cell responses to AZD1222 COVID-19 vaccine. Measured with immunoSEQ multiplex PCR; TCRdb has only the in-frame clones, and not every one. This table holds fewer than 65,000 clones, about 79% found once. Here the sequenced sample was peripheral blood, taken on day 0 of AZD1222 vaccination. The receptors shown here come from an adult in good health. Each CDR3 is given with its conserved first and last residue.

J gene: TRBJ2-6
V gene: TRBV5-1
CDR3 length: 15
CDR3 protein: CASSFVGSGANVLTF

J gene: TRBJ1-2
V gene: TRBV4-2
CDR3 length: 16
CDR3 protein: CASSQVSGSAGRIYTF

J gene: TRBJ1-1
V gene: TRBV7-3
CDR3 length: 13
CDR3 protein: CASSLIGNTEAFF

J gene: TRBJ2-3
V gene: TRBV5-6
CDR3 length: 13
CDR3 protein: CASSLAGVDTQYF

J gene: TRBJ1-3
V gene: TRBV5-6
CDR3 length: 16
CDR3 protein: CASSWGGDSSGNTIYF

J gene: TRBJ2-5
V gene: TRBV24-1
CDR3 length: 15
CDR3 protein: CATSDPGQGRETQYF

J gene: TRBJ1-5
V gene: TRBV10-3
CDR3 length: 13
CDR3 protein: CAISPPRGQPQHF

J gene: TRBJ2-1
V gene: TRBV3-1/TRBV3-2
CDR3 length: 14
CDR3 protein: CASRRGQRYNEQFF

J gene: TRBJ2-1
V gene: TRBV24-1
CDR3 length: 15
CDR3 protein: CATSESGTKYYEQFF

J gene: TRBJ2-5
V gene: TRBV14
CDR3 length: 14
CDR3 protein: CASSQFLGKETQYF

J gene: TRBJ1-1
V gene: TRBV3-1/TRBV3-2
CDR3 length: 15
CDR3 protein: CASSQVGGMGTEAFF

J gene: TRBJ2-2
V gene: TRBV7-9
CDR3 length: 17
CDR3 protein: CASSLAWRTVNTGELFF

J gene: TRBJ2-5
V gene: TRBV10-3
CDR3 length: 13
CDR3 protein: CAISMGQEETQYF

J gene: TRBJ1-2
V gene: TRBV28
CDR3 length: 11
CDR3 protein: CASSLNYGYTF

J gene: TRBJ2-7
V gene: TRBV27
CDR3 length: 13
CDR3 protein: CASSLNRGYEQYF

J gene: TRBJ1-4
V gene: TRBV24-1
CDR3 length: 12
CDR3 protein: CATSALGEKLFF

J gene: TRBJ2-3
V gene: TRBV5-1
CDR3 length: 13
CDR3 protein: CASKVEGTDTQYF

J gene: TRBJ1-3
V gene: TRBV6-5
CDR3 length: 13
CDR3 protein: CATYHFSGNTIYF

J gene: TRBJ2-4
V gene: TRBV7-2
CDR3 length: 17
CDR3 protein: CASSLNSVGRAKNIQYF

J gene: TRBJ1-4
V gene: TRBV9
CDR3 length: 15
CDR3 protein: CASSPTTGLNEKLFF

J gene: TRBJ2-3
V gene: TRBV7-8
CDR3 length: 16
CDR3 protein: CASSSLIAGSTDTQYF

J gene: TRBJ2-5
V gene: TRBV14
CDR3 length: 15
CDR3 protein: CASSPGAGGAETQYF

J gene: TRBJ1-1
V gene: TRBV9
CDR3 length: 15
CDR3 protein: CASSVDPFMNTEAFF

J gene: TRBJ1-6
V gene: TRBV6-6
CDR3 length: 15
CDR3 protein: CASSYRTGGDSPLHF

J gene: TRBJ2-2
V gene: TRBV5-1
CDR3 length: 15
CDR3 protein: CASSSGQGRYGELFF

J gene: TRBJ1-5
V gene: TRBV19
CDR3 length: 15
CDR3 protein: CASSMGDYSNQPQHF

J gene: TRBJ1-5
V gene: TRBV19
CDR3 length: 16
CDR3 protein: CASSIGQGSGNQPQHF

J gene: TRBJ2-7
V gene: TRBV7-2
CDR3 length: 15
CDR3 protein: CASSPMQGSYNEQYF

J gene: TRBJ2-1
V gene: TRBV4-3
CDR3 length: 16
CDR3 protein: CASSQDRASSYNEQFF

J gene: TRBJ2-3
V gene: TRBV4-1
CDR3 length: 12
CDR3 protein: CASSQPTDTQYF

J gene: TRBJ2-7
V gene: TRBV6-2/TRBV6-3
CDR3 length: 12
CDR3 protein: CASSSSWPEQYF